These 17 T cell receptor beta chains were sequenced from one sample in a study of T-cell memory formation after mild COVID-19. TCRdb used MiXCR to reprocess the 5' RACE reads, holding one entry per CDR3 protein. This sample has 250,000 to 300,000 distinct CDR3 sequences, with approximately 16% found just once. The sequencing sample was made of PBMCs or a T cell subset sorted from them (not recorded which). The source of these receptors is a young man who had mild COVID-19 (a few samples of this study predate the infection). Cell type and time point are not known.

The CDR3 DNA is TGTGCCAGCAGCCAGTTAATAGGGGGTGGGACCCAGTACTTC. This sequence encodes CASSQLIGGGTQYF. The chain combines TRBV3-1 with TRBJ2-5, with D perhaps matching TRBD1 (6 bases). Germline CDR1 LGHDT, CDR2 YNNKEL (reference sequence). The CDR3 is made up of 14 amino acids. The germline V and J ends were trimmed by 3 bases and 7 bases, with 15 bases remaining between them.

In its sample, this clonotype was seen many times. The chain employs TRBV7-3 and TRBJ2-5; D possibly matches TRBD1 or TRBD2 (6 bases each). V lost 5 bases to trimming and J lost 2 bases, with 12 bases between them. The length of the CDR3 is 14 residues. Germline V gene data show CDR1 as SGHTA and CDR2 as FQGTGA. The CDR3 DNA sequence: TGTGCCAGCAGCCCCGAAGGGGGGCAAGAGACCCAGTACTTC. Protein product: CASSPEGGQETQYF.

This clonotype has only a few counts. DNA of the CDR3: TGTGCCAGCAGCTATGACAGGGCCACTGAAGCTTTCTTT. It yields the protein CASSYDRATEAFF. The rearrangement joins TRBV7-2 to TRBJ1-1; 7 bases are shared with TRBD1. This CDR3 contains 13 residues. Unmatched junction bases numbered 3, after V lost 4 bases and J lost 4 bases. Germline lookup yields CDR1 SGHTA and CDR2 FQGNSA. Complete variable domain (other parts from reference TRBV7-2 and TRBJ1-1): GAGVSQSPSNKVTEKGKDVELRCDPISGHTALYWYRQSLGQGLEFLIYFQGNSAPDKSGLPSDRFSAERTGGSVSTLTIQRTQQEDSAVYLCASSYDRATEAFFGQGTRLTVV.

This clonotype has just a few counts. The chain is built from TRBV24-1 and TRBJ2-3, with D hard to call. The length of the CDR3 is 17 residues. Germline-derived CDR1 and CDR2 are KGHDR and SFDVKD. Between the trimmed V and J ends, which lost 4 bases and 0 bases, there was a span of 16 bases. This CDR3 is CATSDRSRQGSTDTQYF. CDR3 DNA: TGTGCCACCAGTGACCGTAGTCGACAAGGCAGCACAGATACGCAGTATTTT.

This clonotype was detected a few times. The CDR3 DNA follows: TGTGCCAGCAGTTACTCGGGATACACTGAAGCTTTCTTT. Protein product: CASSYSGYTEAFF. The rearrangement links TRBV6-6 to TRBJ1-1, with D uncertain. V was clipped by 0 bases and J by 3 bases, with 5 bases between them. The CDR3 has 13 residues. CDR1 is MNHNY, CDR2 SVGAGI, per germline (reference sequence).

This rearrangement joins TRBV7-3 to TRBJ2-7; no clear D gene. The CDR3 spans 15 residues. The V gene lost 0 bases and the J gene lost 4 bases, with 13 bases spanning the gap. CDR1 and CDR2 (germline): SGHTA, FQGTGA. CDR3 protein: CASSLTSKGHYEQYF. The DNA for the CDR3 is TGTGCCAGCAGCTTAACGTCGAAAGGGCATTACGAGCAGTACTTC.

In this sample, this clonotype turned up a few times. This rearrangement joins TRBV5-4 to TRBJ2-1; D ambiguous. Germline V lookup: CDR1 SGHNT, CDR2 YYREEE (reference sequence). V was shortened by 3 bases and J by 9 bases, with 7 bases between the two germline ends. This CDR3 is 11 amino acids long. In DNA form, the CDR3 reads TGTGCCAGCAGCTGGAAGGCTGAGCAGTTCTTC. This gives the protein CASSWKAEQFF.

The CDR3 protein is CSARDATGAGNTIYF. The CDR3 nucleotides read TGCAGTGCTAGAGATGCTACAGGGGCAGGAAACACCATATATTTT. The chain recombines TRBV20-1 with TRBJ1-3, with 7 bases matching TRBD1. The CDR3 is 15 residues long. J lost 4 bases, V lost 0 bases, and 6 bases had no gene match. Per germline, CDR1 DFQATT and CDR2 SNEGSKA (reference sequence).

In its sample, this clonotype was seen a few times. The gene calls are TRBV7-2 and TRBJ1-5, with a possible D match to TRBD1 (6 bases). The CDR3 sequence is 15 residues long. The V gene lost 2 bases and the J gene lost 0 bases, with 8 bases spanning the gap. CDR1 and CDR2 (germline): SGHTA, FQGNSA. Here the CDR3 DNA reads TGTGCCAGCAGCTTAACAGGGATTAGCAATCAGCCCCAGCATTTT. Its protein is CASSLTGISNQPQHF.

This clonotype was counted between two and nine times. This chain links TRBV6-5 with TRBJ2-5; maybe TRBD2 (5 bases). This CDR3 is 14 amino acids long. Germline loops: CDR1 MNHEY, CDR2 SVGAGI. Trimming took off 5 bases at V and 5 bases at J, with 15 bases between the two ends. DNA for the CDR3: TGTGCCAGCAGTGGCGGCCCCGGCGGGGAGACCCAGTACTTC. It codes for CASSGGPGGETQYF.

This clonotype has only a few counts. V usage is TRBV4-1 and J usage is TRBJ1-2; 7 positions match TRBD1. The CDR3 has 15 residues. Germline-derived CDR1 and CDR2 are MGHRA and YSYEKL. V shed 1 base, J shed 0 bases, and the junction held 2 bases outside the gene matches. The chain's CDR3 is CASSQVGQTNYGYTF. The CDR3 DNA is TGCGCCAGCAGCCAAGTGGGACAGACTAACTATGGCTACACCTTC.

The chain joins TRBV5-1 to TRBJ2-1, with 8 bases matching TRBD2. The V and J ends lost 0 bases and 7 bases, in that order; junction bases with no gene match: 6. Per germline, CDR1 SGHRS and CDR2 YFSETQ. The CDR3 extends over 15 amino acids. The CDR3 loop is CASSLAGGPENEQFF. Here the CDR3 DNA reads TGCGCCAGCAGCTTGGCGGGGGGGCCGGAGAATGAGCAGTTCTTC. Filled out from reference TRBV5-1 and TRBJ2-1, the complete variable domain reads KAGVTQTPRYLIKTRGQQVTLSCSPISGHRSVSWYQQTPGQGLQFLFEYFSETQRNKGNFPGRFSGRQFSNSRSEMNVSTLELGDSALYLCASSLAGGPENEQFFGPGTRLTVL.

The chain recombines TRBV9 with TRBJ2-3; D may correspond to TRBD1 or TRBD2 (5 bases each). The germline V gene has CDR1 SGDLS and CDR2 YYNGEE. This CDR3 comprises 12 residues. V was shortened by 7 bases and J by 6 bases, with 12 bases between the two germline ends. CDR3 bases: TGTGCCAGCGCTTTCGAGGGGGATACGCAGTATTTT. Its translation: CASAFEGDTQYF.

This clonotype was observed many times. The gene calls are TRBV20-1 and TRBJ2-1, with TRBD2 identical over 8 bases. The germline gives CDR1 DFQATT, CDR2 SNEGSKA (reference sequence). This CDR3 spans 13 amino acids. The V and J ends lost 1 base and 7 bases, in that order; junction bases with no gene match: 3. The CDR3 protein is CSARVPSGNEQFF. In DNA form, the CDR3 reads TGCAGTGCTAGAGTTCCTAGCGGGAATGAGCAGTTCTTC.

This clonotype was counted only a few times. V is TRBV6-5 and J is TRBJ1-2, with D unresolved. Trimming cost V 4 bases and J 2 bases, with 8 bases left between them. The CDR3 is 13 amino acids. The germline V gene encodes CDR1 MNHEY and CDR2 SVGAGI. The CDR3: CASSSRRNYGYTF. CDR3 DNA: TGTGCCAGCAGTTCCAGGCGAAACTATGGCTACACCTTC.

V gene TRBV5-1 combines with J gene TRBJ2-7; tentative D call: TRBD2 (5 bases). Looked up from germline, CDR1 is SGHRS and CDR2 is YFSETQ. The CDR3 is made up of 15 amino acids. V dropped 4 bases and J dropped 6 bases, with 20 bases sitting between them. In DNA, the CDR3 is TGCGCCAGCAGCGTATTAGGACTGGGGAGCGGCGAGCAGTACTTC. Protein sequence: CASSVLGLGSGEQYF. The entire variable domain, with the rest obtained from reference TRBV5-1 and TRBJ2-7, is as follows: KAGVTQTPRYLIKTRGQQVTLSCSPISGHRSVSWYQQTPGQGLQFLFEYFSETQRNKGNFPGRFSGRQFSNSRSEMNVSTLELGDSALYLCASSVLGLGSGEQYFGPGTRLTVT.

The chain recombines TRBV10-3 with TRBJ2-7; 12 bases align to TRBD2. V was pared by 4 bases and J by 3 bases, with 4 bases of the junction left unmatched. There are 15 residues in the CDR3. Germline V gives CDR1 ENHRY, CDR2 SYGVKD. This chain's CDR3 is CAISALAGGRYEQYV. In DNA form, the CDR3 reads TGTGCCATCAGTGCACTAGCGGGGGGCCGCTACGAGCAGTACGTC.